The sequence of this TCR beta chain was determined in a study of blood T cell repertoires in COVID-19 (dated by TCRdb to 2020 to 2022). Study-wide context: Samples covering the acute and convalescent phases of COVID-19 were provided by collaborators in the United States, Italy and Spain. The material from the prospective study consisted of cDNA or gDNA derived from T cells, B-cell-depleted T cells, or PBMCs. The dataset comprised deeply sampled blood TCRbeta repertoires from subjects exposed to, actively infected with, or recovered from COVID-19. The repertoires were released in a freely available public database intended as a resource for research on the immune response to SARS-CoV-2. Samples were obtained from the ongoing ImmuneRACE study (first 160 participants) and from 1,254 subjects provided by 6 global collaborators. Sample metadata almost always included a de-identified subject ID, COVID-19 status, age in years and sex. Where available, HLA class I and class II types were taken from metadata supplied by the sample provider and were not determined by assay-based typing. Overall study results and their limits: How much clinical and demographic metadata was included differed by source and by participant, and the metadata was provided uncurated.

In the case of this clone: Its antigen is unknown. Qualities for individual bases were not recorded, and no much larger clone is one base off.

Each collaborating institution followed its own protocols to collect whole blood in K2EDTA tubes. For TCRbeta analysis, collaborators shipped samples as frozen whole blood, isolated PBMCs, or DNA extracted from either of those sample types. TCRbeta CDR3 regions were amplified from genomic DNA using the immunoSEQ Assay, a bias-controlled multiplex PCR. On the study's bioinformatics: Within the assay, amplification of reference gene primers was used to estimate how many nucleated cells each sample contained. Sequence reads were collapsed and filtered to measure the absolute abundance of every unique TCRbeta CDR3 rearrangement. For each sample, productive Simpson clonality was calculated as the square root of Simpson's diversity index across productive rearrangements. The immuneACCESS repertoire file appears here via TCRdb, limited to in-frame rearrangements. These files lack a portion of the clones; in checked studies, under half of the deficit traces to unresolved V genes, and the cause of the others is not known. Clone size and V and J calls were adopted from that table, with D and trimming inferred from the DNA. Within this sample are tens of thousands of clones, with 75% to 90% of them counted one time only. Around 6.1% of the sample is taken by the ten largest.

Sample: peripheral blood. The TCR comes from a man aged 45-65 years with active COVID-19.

The base sequence is TGCAGTGCTAGACAGGGCGATGAGCAGTTCTTC. Translated, this gives CSARQGDEQFF. The chain links TRBV20-1 with TRBJ2-1; a tentative D call is TRBD1 (5 bases match). The germline V gene (reference sequence) yields DFQATT for CDR1 and SNEGSKA for CDR2. The junction carries 7 bases between V and J, which are trimmed by 2 bases and 8 bases respectively. Counted from cysteine to phenylalanine, this CDR3 has 11 amino acids. Only the CDR3 DNA stays, 33 bases, in frame from base 1.